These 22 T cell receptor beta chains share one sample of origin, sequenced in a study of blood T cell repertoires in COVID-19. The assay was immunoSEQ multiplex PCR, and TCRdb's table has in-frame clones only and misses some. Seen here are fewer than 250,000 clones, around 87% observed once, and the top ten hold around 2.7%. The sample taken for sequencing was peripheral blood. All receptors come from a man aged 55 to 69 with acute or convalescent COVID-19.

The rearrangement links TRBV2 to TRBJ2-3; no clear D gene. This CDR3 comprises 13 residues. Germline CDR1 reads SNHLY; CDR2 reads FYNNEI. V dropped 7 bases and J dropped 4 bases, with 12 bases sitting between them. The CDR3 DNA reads TGTGCCAGCAATATAGTTCGGGCAGATACGCAGTATTTT. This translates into CASNIVRADTQYF.

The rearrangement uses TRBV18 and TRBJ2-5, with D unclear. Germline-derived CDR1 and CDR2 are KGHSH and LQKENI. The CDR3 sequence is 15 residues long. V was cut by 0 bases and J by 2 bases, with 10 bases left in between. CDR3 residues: CASSPPLGMQETQYF. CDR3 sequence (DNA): TGTGCCAGCTCACCACCGCTCGGTATGCAAGAGACCCAGTACTTC.

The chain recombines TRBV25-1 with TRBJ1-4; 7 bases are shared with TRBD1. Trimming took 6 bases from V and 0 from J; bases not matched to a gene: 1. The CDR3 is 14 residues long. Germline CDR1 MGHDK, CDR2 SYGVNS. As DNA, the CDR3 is TGTGCCAGCAGCGGACAGGCAACTAATGAAAAACTGTTTTTT. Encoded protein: CASSGQATNEKLFF. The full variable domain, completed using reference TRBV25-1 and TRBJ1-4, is EADIYQTPRYLVIGTGKKITLECSQTMGHDKMYWYQQDPGMELHLIHYSYGVNSTEKGDLSSESTVSRIRTEHFPLTLESARPSHTSQYLCASSGQATNEKLFFGSGTQLSVL.

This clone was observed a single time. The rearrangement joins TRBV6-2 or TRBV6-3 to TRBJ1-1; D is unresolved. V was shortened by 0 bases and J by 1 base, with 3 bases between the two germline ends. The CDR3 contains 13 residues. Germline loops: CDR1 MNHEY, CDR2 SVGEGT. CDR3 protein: CASSYSRNTEAFF. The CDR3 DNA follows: TGTGCCAGCAGTTACTCGAGGAACACTGAAGCTTTCTTT.

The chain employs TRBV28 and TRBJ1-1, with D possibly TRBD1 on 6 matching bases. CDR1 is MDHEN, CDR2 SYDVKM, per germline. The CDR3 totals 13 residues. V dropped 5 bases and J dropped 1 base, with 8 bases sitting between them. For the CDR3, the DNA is TGTGCCAGCAGTGACAGGTGGAACACTGAAGCTTTCTTT. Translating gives CASSDRWNTEAFF.

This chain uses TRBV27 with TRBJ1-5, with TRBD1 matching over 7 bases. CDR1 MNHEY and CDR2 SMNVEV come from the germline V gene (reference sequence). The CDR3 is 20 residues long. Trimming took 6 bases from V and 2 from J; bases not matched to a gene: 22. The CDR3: CASSIRGGDFQPGGNQPQHF. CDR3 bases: TGTGCCAGCAGCATCCGAGGGGGCGATTTTCAACCTGGGGGCAATCAGCCCCAGCATTTT.

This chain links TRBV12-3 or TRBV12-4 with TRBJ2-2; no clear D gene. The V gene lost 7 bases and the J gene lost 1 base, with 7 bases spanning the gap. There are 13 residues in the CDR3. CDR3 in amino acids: CASNLLNTGELFF. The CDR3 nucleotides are TGTGCCAGCAATCTTCTGAACACCGGGGAGCTGTTTTTT.

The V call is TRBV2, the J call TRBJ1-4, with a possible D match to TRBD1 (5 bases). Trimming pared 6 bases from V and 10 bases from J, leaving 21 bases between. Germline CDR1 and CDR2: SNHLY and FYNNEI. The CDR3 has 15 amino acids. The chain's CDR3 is CASRLDGTGPAKLFF. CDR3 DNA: TGTGCCAGCAGACTAGACGGGACTGGCCCAGCAAAACTGTTTTTT.

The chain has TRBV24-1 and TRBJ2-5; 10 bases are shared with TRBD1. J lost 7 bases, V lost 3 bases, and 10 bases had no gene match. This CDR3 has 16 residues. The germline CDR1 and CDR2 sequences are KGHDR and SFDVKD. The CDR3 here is CATSDPGTGALRTQYF. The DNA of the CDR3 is TGTGCCACCAGTGATCCCGGGACAGGGGCCTTGCGGACCCAGTACTTC.

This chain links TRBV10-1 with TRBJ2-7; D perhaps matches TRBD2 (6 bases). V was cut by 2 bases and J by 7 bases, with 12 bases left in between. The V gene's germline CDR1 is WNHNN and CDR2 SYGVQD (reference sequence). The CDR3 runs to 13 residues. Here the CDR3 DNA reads TGCGCCAGCAGTGAGGGACTAACTCGGGAGCAGTACTTC. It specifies CASSEGLTREQYF.

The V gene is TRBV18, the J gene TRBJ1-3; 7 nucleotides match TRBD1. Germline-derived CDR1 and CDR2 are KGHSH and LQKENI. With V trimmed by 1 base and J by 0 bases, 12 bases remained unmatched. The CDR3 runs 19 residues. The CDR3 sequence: CASSPRTGSNSASGNTIYF. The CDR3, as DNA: TGTGCCAGCTCACCACGGACAGGTTCAAACTCTGCCTCTGGAAACACCATATATTTT.

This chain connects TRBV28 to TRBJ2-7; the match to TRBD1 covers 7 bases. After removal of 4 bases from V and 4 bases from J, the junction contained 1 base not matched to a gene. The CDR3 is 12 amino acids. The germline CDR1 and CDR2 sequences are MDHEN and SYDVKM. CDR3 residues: CASSYRGYEQYF. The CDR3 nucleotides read TGTGCCAGCAGTTACAGGGGTTACGAGCAGTACTTC. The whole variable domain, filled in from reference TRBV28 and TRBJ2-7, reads DVKVTQSSRYLVKRTGEKVFLECVQDMDHENMFWYRQDPGLGLRLIYFSYDVKMKEKGDIPEGYSVSREKKERFSLILESASTNQTSMYLCASSYRGYEQYFGPGTRLTVT.

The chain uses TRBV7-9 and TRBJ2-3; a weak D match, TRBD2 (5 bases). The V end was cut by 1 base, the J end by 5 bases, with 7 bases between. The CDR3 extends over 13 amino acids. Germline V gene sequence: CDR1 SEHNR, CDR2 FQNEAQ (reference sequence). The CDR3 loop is CASSLDEGDTQYF. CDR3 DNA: TGTGCCAGCAGCTTAGACGAGGGAGATACGCAGTATTTT.

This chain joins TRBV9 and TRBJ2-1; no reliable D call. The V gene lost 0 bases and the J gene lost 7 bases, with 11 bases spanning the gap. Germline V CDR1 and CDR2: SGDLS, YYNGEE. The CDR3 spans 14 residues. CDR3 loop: CASSVGWFGNEQFF. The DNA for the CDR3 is TGTGCCAGCAGCGTAGGATGGTTCGGGAATGAGCAGTTCTTC.

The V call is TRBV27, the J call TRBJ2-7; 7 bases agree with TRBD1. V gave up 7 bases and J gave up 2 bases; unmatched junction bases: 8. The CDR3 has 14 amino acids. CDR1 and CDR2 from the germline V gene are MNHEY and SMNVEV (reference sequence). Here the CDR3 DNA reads TGTGCCAGCAACCGGGACAGACCACCCTACGAGCAGTACTTC. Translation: CASNRDRPPYEQYF.

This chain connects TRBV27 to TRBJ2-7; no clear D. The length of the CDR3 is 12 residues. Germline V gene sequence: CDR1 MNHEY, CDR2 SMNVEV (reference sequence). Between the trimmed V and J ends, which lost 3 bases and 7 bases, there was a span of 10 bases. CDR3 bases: TGTGCCAGCAGTTTCACCGTCGGGGAGCAGTACTTC. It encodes CASSFTVGEQYF.

CDR3: CASSQTLNTGELFF. The CDR3 coding sequence is TGCGCCAGCAGCCAGACATTGAACACCGGGGAGCTGTTTTTT. The chain uses TRBV5-1 and TRBJ2-2; D ambiguous. V dropped 4 bases and J dropped 1 base, with 8 bases sitting between them. The CDR3 extends over 14 amino acids. CDR1 is SGHRS, CDR2 YFSETQ, per germline. Drawing the rest from reference TRBV5-1 and TRBJ2-2, the complete variable domain is KAGVTQTPRYLIKTRGQQVTLSCSPISGHRSVSWYQQTPGQGLQFLFEYFSETQRNKGNFPGRFSGRQFSNSRSEMNVSTLELGDSALYLCASSQTLNTGELFFGEGSRLTVL.

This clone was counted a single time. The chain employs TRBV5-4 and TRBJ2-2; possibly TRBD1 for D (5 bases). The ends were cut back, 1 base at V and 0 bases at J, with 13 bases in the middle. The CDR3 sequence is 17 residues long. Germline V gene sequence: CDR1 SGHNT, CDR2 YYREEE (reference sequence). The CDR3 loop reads CASSLSSGLANTGELFF. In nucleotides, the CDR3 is TGTGCCAGCAGCTTGTCGTCAGGGCTTGCGAACACCGGGGAGCTGTTTTTT.

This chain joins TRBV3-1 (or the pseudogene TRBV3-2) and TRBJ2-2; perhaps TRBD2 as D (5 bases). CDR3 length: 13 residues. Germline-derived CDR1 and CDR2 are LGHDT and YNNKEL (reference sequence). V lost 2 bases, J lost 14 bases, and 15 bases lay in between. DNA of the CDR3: TGTGCCAGCAGCCAATTCTCTCTAGCCCTCCTGTTTTTT. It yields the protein CASSQFSLALLFF.

The CDR3, as DNA: TGTGCCAGCAGCTCCATCGGAGGACTAGCGGGGGCCTCCTACAATGAGCAGTTCTTC. Translation gives CASSSIGGLAGASYNEQFF. The chain joins TRBV11-2 to TRBJ2-1; 13 positions agree with TRBD2. Trimming took 4 bases from V and 0 from J; bases not matched to a gene: 9. CDR3 size: 19 residues. CDR1 SGHAT and CDR2 FQNNGV come from the germline V gene.

The CDR3 spells CASSPQGAEIRNTIYF. The CDR3 DNA follows: TGTGCCAGCAGCCCTCAGGGGGCAGAAATTCGAAACACCATATATTTT. This chain uses TRBV7-2 with TRBJ1-3; the match to TRBD1 covers 8 bases. The CDR3 is 16 amino acids. The ends lost 5 bases at V and 5 bases at J; junction bases unmatched: 11. Germline loops: CDR1 SGHTA, CDR2 FQGNSA.

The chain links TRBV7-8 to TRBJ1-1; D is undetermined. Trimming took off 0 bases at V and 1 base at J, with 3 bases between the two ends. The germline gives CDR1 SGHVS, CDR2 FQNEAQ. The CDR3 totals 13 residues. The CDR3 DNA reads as TGTGCCAGCAGCTTAGCCGGGAACACTGAAGCTTTCTTT. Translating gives CASSLAGNTEAFF. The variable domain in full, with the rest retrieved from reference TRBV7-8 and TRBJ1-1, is GAGVSQSPRYKVAKRGQDVALRCDPISGHVSLFWYQQALGQGPEFLTYFQNEAQLDKSGLPSDRFFAERPEGSVSTLKIQRTQQEDSAVYLCASSLAGNTEAFFGQGTRLTVV.